What follows are 21 T cell receptor beta chains derived from one specimen sequenced in a study of cytomegalovirus exposure and HLA in healthy donors. The PCR had 60 Vbeta and 13 Jbeta primers. Generated by immunoSEQ multiplex PCR, the TCRdb table keeps only in-frame clones and is missing some. The top ten hold 4.9% of the sample, which has 130,000 to 150,000 clones, about 74% seen once. Sequencing used PBMCs. These TCRs come from a woman in her forties or fifties in good health and CMV-seronegative.

This clone was found a few times. The chain uses TRBV5-4 and TRBJ1-6, with unresolved D. There are 12 residues in the CDR3. The ends were cut back, 2 bases at V and 11 bases at J, with 8 bases in the middle. CDR1 and CDR2 (germline): SGHNT, YYREEE (reference sequence). In DNA, the CDR3 is TGTGCCAGCAGCTTCCCGTCGGCACCCCTCCACTTT. Translation gives CASSFPSAPLHF. The full variable domain, completed using reference TRBV5-4 and TRBJ1-6, is ETGVTQSPTHLIKTRGQQVTLRCSSQSGHNTVSWYQQALGQGPQFIFQYYREEENGRGNFPPRFSGLQFPNYSSELNVNALELDDSALYLCASSFPSAPLHFGNGTRLTVT.

This clone was detected a few times. J is TRBJ2-1 and V is TRBV7-9; D gene ambiguous. Looked up from germline, CDR1 is SEHNR and CDR2 is FQNEAQ (reference sequence). The V and J ends lost 1 base and 0 bases respectively, with 7 bases between them. This CDR3 region has 15 residues. CDR3 loop: CASSLVAGSYNEQFF. The CDR3, as DNA: TGTGCCAGCAGCTTAGTGGCAGGCTCCTACAATGAGCAGTTCTTC.

The chain employs TRBV5-1 and TRBJ1-1; D uncertain. The CDR3 contains 15 residues. CDR1 and CDR2 from the germline V gene are SGHRS and YFSETQ. V lost 1 base, J lost 9 bases, and 19 bases lay in between. This CDR3 is CASSLTPGDTFKAFF. CDR3 DNA sequence: TGCGCCAGCAGCTTGACCCCGGGAGATACCTTTAAAGCTTTCTTT.

The chain links TRBV11-3 to TRBJ2-2; D not certain. The germline V gene encodes CDR1 SGHNT and CDR2 YENEEA. With 1 base removed from V and 5 bases from J, the gap between germline ends came to 5 bases. This CDR3 is 13 amino acids long. The CDR3 nucleotides read TGTGCCAGCAGCTTAGCCAATACCGGGGAGCTGTTTTTT. This gives the protein CASSLANTGELFF.

This clone was picked up one time. The chain couples TRBV2 to TRBJ2-3; 7 bases are shared with TRBD1. Germline V gene lookup returns CDR1 SNHLY and CDR2 FYNNEI. This CDR3 spans 15 amino acids. The junction had 8 bases not matched to a gene; V was cut back by 6 bases and J by 2 bases. The CDR3, as DNA: TGTGCCAGCAGGTCCGGGACAGCGAACACAGATACGCAGTATTTT. Amino acids: CASRSGTANTDTQYF.

The CDR3 is CASSIQGQGYTEAFF. The DNA for the CDR3 is TGTGCCAGTAGTATCCAGGGACAGGGGTACACTGAAGCTTTCTTT. The J gene is TRBJ1-1, the V gene TRBV19; 10 bases match TRBD1. The CDR3 totals 15 residues. Looked up from germline, CDR1 is LNHDA and CDR2 is SQIVND (reference sequence). V was pared by 3 bases and J by 3 bases, with 4 bases of the junction left unmatched.

V is TRBV10-3 and J is TRBJ2-5, with 8 bases aligning to TRBD1. This CDR3 has 15 residues. Looked up from germline, CDR1 is ENHRY and CDR2 is SYGVKD. Losses at the gene ends were 6 bases for V and 5 bases for J; bases not matched to a gene: 11. This CDR3 reads CAIREGQDEKETQYF. In DNA form, the CDR3 reads TGTGCCATCAGAGAGGGACAGGACGAAAAGGAGACCCAGTACTTC.

The rearrangement links TRBV27 to TRBJ2-5; 7 bases match TRBD1. After removal of 4 bases from V and 3 bases from J, the junction contained 8 bases not matched to a gene. CDR3 size: 15 residues. Per the germline V gene, CDR1 is MNHEY and CDR2 is SMNVEV (reference sequence). CDR3 protein: CASSSGVGQKETQYF. CDR3 bases: TGTGCCAGCAGTTCAGGAGTGGGACAGAAAGAGACCCAGTACTTC.

This chain connects TRBV7-2 to TRBJ1-6, with D maybe TRBD1 (5 bases). Trimming took off 7 bases at V and 6 bases at J, with 13 bases between the two ends. This CDR3 spans 14 amino acids. Germline CDR1 is SGHTA and CDR2 is FQGNSA. The CDR3 nucleotides are TGTGCCAGCACCCCGGGCAGGGTTAATTCACCCCTCCACTTT. Translation gives CASTPGRVNSPLHF.

The genes are TRBV28 and TRBJ2-5, with D hard to call. The CDR3 extends over 13 amino acids. Germline V gives CDR1 MDHEN, CDR2 SYDVKM. V lost 3 bases and J lost 2, with 7 bases in between. CDR3 in amino acids: CASSFILQETQYF. CDR3 nucleotide sequence: TGTGCCAGCAGTTTTATCTTACAAGAGACCCAGTACTTC.

Here the CDR3 DNA reads TGTGCCAGCAGCTTTAGCATGAACACTGAAGCTTTCTTT. Its protein product is CASSFSMNTEAFF. V usage is TRBV7-2 and J usage is TRBJ1-1; D remains ambiguous. The germline CDR1 and CDR2 sequences are SGHTA and FQGNSA. CDR3 length: 13 residues. Trimming pared 3 bases from V and 0 bases from J, leaving 5 bases between.

The rearrangement links TRBV28 to TRBJ1-1; D is perhaps TRBD1 (6 bases). Germline V gives CDR1 MDHEN, CDR2 SYDVKM. This CDR3 comprises 11 residues. V lost 4 bases to trimming and J lost 12 bases, with 12 bases between them. DNA of the CDR3: TGTGCCAGCAGTTCGGCAGGGGCAACTTTCTTT. This codes for CASSSAGATFF.

This chain links TRBV30 with TRBJ1-2, with 8 bases aligning to TRBD1. Germline V gene lookup returns CDR1 GTSNPN and CDR2 SVGIG (reference sequence). V shed 5 bases and J 4 bases; nucleotides not matched to a gene: 9. The CDR3 spans 14 residues. The CDR3 loop reads CAWLDRGVAYGYTF. The DNA of the CDR3 is TGTGCCTGGCTCGACAGGGGAGTAGCCTATGGCTACACCTTC.

J is TRBJ1-2 and V is TRBV25-1, with a possible D match to TRBD1 (6 bases). The CDR3 is 14 residues long. V lost 3 bases to trimming and J lost 8 bases, with 16 bases between them. CDR1 MGHDK and CDR2 SYGVNS come from the germline V gene. The CDR3 is CASSDYGQFYGYTF. CDR3 nucleotide sequence: TGTGCCAGCAGTGACTATGGACAGTTCTACGGCTACACCTTC.

The V and J genes are TRBV5-4 and TRBJ2-7, with 12 bases lining up with TRBD2. The V gene's germline CDR1 is SGHNT and CDR2 YYREEE (reference sequence). This CDR3 spans 15 amino acids. V gave up 4 bases and J gave up 7 bases; unmatched junction bases: 9. The CDR3: CASSVRLAGVGEQYF. The CDR3 nucleotides are TGTGCCAGCAGCGTGAGACTAGCGGGGGTCGGGGAGCAGTACTTC.

This clone was observed once. The chain couples TRBV5-1 to TRBJ2-5; a weak D match, TRBD1 (6 bases). Germline assignment: CDR1 SGHRS and CDR2 YFSETQ. The length of the CDR3 is 15 residues. V lost 1 base to trimming and J lost 0 bases, with 10 bases between them. DNA of the CDR3: TGCGCCAGCAGCTTGATGCAGGGGTACCAAGAGACCCAGTACTTC. This sequence encodes CASSLMQGYQETQYF.

This clone was found a few times. The V and J genes are TRBV27 and TRBJ1-1, with a possible D match to TRBD1 (5 bases). Deletions cut 7 bases from V and 5 bases from J, with 20 bases between. This CDR3 is built from 15 residues. The germline V gene has CDR1 MNHEY and CDR2 SMNVEV (reference sequence). The CDR3 DNA is TGTGCCAGCAAGGCCGGGGGGGGTGAGGAAACTGAAGCTTTCTTT. It encodes CASKAGGGEETEAFF.

This chain connects TRBV28 to TRBJ2-1; possible D gene TRBD1, 7 bases. Germline CDR1 and CDR2: MDHEN and SYDVKM. V lost 6 bases and J 5 bases, leaving 14 bases between the germline ends. The CDR3 spans 14 residues. CDR3 protein: CASSGGQPNNEQFF. The CDR3 DNA is TGTGCCAGCAGCGGGGGACAGCCTAACAATGAGCAGTTCTTC.

This clone was seen a single time. The CDR3 loop is CASRGTYYGELFF. The CDR3 DNA follows: TGTGCCAGCAGAGGGACTTACTACGGGGAGCTGTTTTTT. The chain links TRBV28 to TRBJ2-2; tentatively, D is TRBD2 (6 bases). This CDR3 has 13 residues. Germline V gene sequence: CDR1 MDHEN, CDR2 SYDVKM. Trimming removed 6 bases at V and 7 bases at J, with 12 bases between. Variable domain in full (rest from reference TRBV28 and TRBJ2-2): DVKVTQSSRYLVKRTGEKVFLECVQDMDHENMFWYRQDPGLGLRLIYFSYDVKMKEKGDIPEGYSVSREKKERFSLILESASTNQTSMYLCASRGTYYGELFFGEGSRLTVL.

This clone was seen a handful of times. The chain couples TRBV7-9 to TRBJ2-7; 9 bases are a match to TRBD1. V shed 6 bases, J shed 4 bases, and the junction held 7 bases outside the gene matches. Germline lookup yields CDR1 SEHNR and CDR2 FQNEAQ (reference sequence). The length of the CDR3 is 14 residues. CDR3 coding DNA: TGTGCCAGCAGTGACACGGGACAGGGTTACGAGCAGTACTTC. Residues: CASSDTGQGYEQYF. Combining the CDR3 with reference TRBV7-9 and TRBJ2-7 gives the whole variable domain DTGVSQNPRHKITKRGQNVTFRCDPISEHNRLYWYRQTLGQGPEFLTYFQNEAQLEKSRLLSDRFSAERPKGSFSTLEIQRTEQGDSAMYLCASSDTGQGYEQYFGPGTRLTVT.

The chain employs TRBV4-2 and TRBJ2-7, with a possible D match to TRBD1 (7 bases). Trimming took off 0 bases at V and 7 bases at J, with 16 bases between the two ends. The length of the CDR3 is 15 residues. Germline V gene lookup returns CDR1 LGHNA and CDR2 YNFKEQ. The CDR3 DNA sequence: TGTGCCAGCAGCCAAGATTACAGGGGTGGGAGGGAGCAGTACTTC. It specifies CASSQDYRGGREQYF.